These T cell receptor beta chains were read from a single sample in a study of shared clonotypes between healthy human individuals. Only in-frame clones appear in the TCRdb table, and some are missing; sequencing was by immunoSEQ multiplex PCR. The table lists 1.5 million to 2.5 million clones, around 96% of them singletons. Material: naive CD8+ T cells sorted from blood. Receptors originate from a man aged 18 to 30 in good health. The conserved cysteine and the conserved F or W are not part of the CDR3 here. The order of the fields is V gene, CDR3 protein.

>TRBV5-4
ASSLGAEQF
>TRBV10-3
AIGLAGGTDTQY
>TRBV5-1
ASSTYFGTGELF
>TRBV27
ASSFVPLNTEAF
>TRBV19
ASSITSGGADEQF
>TRBV5-1
ASSTGTLDRDGYT
>TRBV6-6
ASNSGAPYEQY
>TRBV27
ASTQGYEQY
>TRBV28
ASSNRAGIFFGELF
>TRBV10-3
AISQPWGTGELF
>TRBV10-2
ASSDRGKGETNEKLF
>TRBV6-5
ASEQGDTGELF
>TRBV27
ASSLRGPYEQY
>TRBV11-1
ASSFGGASYEQY
>TRBV28
ASSFQGQGGYEQY
>TRBV27
ASSRSFGTDNSPLH
>TRBV16
ASSHSFFTEAF
>TRBV4-1
ASSQPWGSDAF
>TRBV7-2
ASSLEQGTNDNEQF
>TRBV28
ASSLGQGGYNSPLH
>TRBV27
ASSLAPGLQETQY
>TRBV9
ASSVATGGTNEKLF